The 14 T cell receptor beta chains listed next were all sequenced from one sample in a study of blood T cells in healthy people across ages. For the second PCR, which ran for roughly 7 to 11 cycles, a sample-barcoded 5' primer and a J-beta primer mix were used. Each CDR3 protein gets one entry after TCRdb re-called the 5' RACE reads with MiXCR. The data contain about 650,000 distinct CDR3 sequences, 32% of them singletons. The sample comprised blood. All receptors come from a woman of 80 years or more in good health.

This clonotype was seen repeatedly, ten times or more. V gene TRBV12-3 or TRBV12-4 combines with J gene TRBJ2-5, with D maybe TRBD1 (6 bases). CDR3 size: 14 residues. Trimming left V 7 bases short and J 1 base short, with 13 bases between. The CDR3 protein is CASKQGWAQETQYF. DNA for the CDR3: TGTGCCAGCAAACAGGGTTGGGCCCAAGAGACCCAGTACTTC.

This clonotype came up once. The CDR3 nucleotides are TGTGCCAGCAGCATAGCGGTCTACAATGAGCAGTTCTTC. It encodes CASSIAVYNEQFF. This chain uses TRBV28 with TRBJ2-1; possibly TRBD2 for D (6 bases). The V gene's germline CDR1 is MDHEN and CDR2 SYDVKM. This CDR3 is 13 amino acids long. V was pared by 6 bases and J by 3 bases, with 9 bases between.

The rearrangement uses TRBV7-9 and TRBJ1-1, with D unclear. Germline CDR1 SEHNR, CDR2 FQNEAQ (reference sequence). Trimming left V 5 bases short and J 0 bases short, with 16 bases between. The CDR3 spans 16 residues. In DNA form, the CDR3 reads TGTGCCAGCAGCCTTTTCGAGGGCTTCGTGAACACTGAAGCTTTCTTT. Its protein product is CASSLFEGFVNTEAFF.

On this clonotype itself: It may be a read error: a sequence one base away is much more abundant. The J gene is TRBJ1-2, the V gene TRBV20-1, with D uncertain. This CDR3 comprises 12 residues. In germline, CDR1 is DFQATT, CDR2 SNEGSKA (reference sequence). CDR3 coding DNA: TGCAGGGCTGACGACGATTTAGCCGGGTACACCTTC. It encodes CRADDDLAGYTF.

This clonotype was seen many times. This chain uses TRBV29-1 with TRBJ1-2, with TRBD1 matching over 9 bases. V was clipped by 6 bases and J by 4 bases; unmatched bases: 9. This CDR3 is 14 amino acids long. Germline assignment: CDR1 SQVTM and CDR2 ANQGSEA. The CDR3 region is CSVASTGGFYGYTF. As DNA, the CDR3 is TGCAGCGTGGCCAGTACAGGGGGCTTCTATGGCTACACCTTC.

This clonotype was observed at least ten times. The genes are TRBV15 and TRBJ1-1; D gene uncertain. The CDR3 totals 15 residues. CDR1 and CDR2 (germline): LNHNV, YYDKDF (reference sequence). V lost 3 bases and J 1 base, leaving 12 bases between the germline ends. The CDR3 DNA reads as TGTGCCACCAGCAGTCCCGGTGGCACGAACACTGAAGCTTTCTTT. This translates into CATSSPGGTNTEAFF.

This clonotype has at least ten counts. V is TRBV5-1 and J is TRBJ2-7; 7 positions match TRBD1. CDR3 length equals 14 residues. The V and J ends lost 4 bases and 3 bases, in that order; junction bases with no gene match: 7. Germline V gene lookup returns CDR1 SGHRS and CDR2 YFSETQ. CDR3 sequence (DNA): TGCGCCAGCAGCAATCCGGCAGGGGGCTACGAGCAGTACTTC. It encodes CASSNPAGGYEQYF.

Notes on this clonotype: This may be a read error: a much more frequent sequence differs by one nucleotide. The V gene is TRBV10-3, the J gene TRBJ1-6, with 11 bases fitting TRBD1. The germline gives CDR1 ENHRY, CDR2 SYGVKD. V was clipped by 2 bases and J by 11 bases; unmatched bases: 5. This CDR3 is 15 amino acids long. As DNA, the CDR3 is TGTGCCATCAGTGAGGCGGGACAGGGGGATCCACCCCTCCACTTT. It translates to CAISEAGQGDPPLHF.

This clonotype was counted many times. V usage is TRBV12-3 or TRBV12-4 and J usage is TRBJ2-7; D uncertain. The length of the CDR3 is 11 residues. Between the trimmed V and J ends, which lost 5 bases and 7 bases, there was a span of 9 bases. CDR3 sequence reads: CASSNSGEQYF. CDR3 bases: TGTGCCAGCAGTAATTCCGGAGAGCAGTACTTC.

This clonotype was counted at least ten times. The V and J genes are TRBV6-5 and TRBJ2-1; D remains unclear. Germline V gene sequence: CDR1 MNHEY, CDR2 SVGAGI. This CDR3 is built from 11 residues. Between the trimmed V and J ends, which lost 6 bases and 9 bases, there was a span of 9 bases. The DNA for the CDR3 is TGTGCCAGCAGAGACTCCAGTGAGCAGTTCTTC. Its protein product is CASRDSSEQFF.

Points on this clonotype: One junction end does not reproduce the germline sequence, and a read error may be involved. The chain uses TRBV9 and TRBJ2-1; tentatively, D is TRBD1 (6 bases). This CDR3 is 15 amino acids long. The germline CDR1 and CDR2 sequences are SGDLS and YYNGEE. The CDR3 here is CARSVEGGLYNEQFF. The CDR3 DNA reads TGTGCCCGCAGCGTAGAAGGGGGTCTCTACAATGAGCAGTTCTTC.

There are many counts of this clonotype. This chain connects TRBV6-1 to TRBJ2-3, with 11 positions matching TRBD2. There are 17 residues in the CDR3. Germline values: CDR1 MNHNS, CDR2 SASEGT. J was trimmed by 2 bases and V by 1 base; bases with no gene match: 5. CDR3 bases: TGTGCCAGCAGTGAAGGGCTAGCGGGGGGACACACAGATACGCAGTATTTT. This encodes CASSEGLAGGHTDTQYF.

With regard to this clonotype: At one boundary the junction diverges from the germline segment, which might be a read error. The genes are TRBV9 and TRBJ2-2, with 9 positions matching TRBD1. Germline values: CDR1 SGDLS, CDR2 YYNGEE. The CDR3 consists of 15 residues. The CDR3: CAGSSGTGITGELFF. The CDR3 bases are TGTGCCGGCAGCTCCGGGACAGGGATCACCGGGGAGCTGTTTTTT. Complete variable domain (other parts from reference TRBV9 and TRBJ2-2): DSGVTQTPKHLITATGQRVTLRCSPRSGDLSVYWYQQSLDQGLQFLIQYYNGEERAKGNILERFSAQQFPDLHSELNLSSLELGDSALYFCAGSSGTGITGELFFGEGSRLTVL.

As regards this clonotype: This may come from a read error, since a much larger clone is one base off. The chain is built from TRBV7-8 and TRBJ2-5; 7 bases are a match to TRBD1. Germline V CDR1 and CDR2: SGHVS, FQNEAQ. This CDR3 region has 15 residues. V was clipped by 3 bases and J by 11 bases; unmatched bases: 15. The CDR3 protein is CASSLTGLGQDEQYF. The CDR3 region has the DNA TGTGCCAGCAGCTTGACAGGGTTGGGGCAAGATGAGCAGTACTTC.